Listed here are 13 T cell receptor beta chains from one sample, sequenced in a study of blood T cell repertoires in COVID-19. Repertoires were generated with immunoSEQ multiplex PCR, while TCRdb's copy carries only in-frame clones and drops some. The top ten hold 5% to 7% of the sample, which has some 70,000 clones, approximately 88% seen once. Specimen: peripheral blood. Source of these receptors: a woman aged 65 to 85 with acute or convalescent COVID-19.

V and J are TRBV12-5 and TRBJ2-1; 11 bases align to TRBD2. Germline CDR1 reads LGHNT; CDR2 reads FRNRAP. The J segment lost 6 bases and the V segment lost 4 bases, leaving 20 bases of the junction unmatched. The length of the CDR3 is 20 residues. CDR3 sequence reads: CASGYLPGTSGDDRGNEQFF. DNA for the CDR3: TGTGCTAGTGGTTATCTTCCCGGGACTAGCGGAGATGATCGGGGCAATGAGCAGTTCTTC.

The chain combines TRBV7-6 with TRBJ2-1; D remains ambiguous. The V gene's germline CDR1 is SGHVS and CDR2 FNYEAQ. This CDR3 contains 14 residues. The ends were cut back, 1 base at V and 5 bases at J, with 9 bases in the middle. CDR3 sequence (DNA): TGTGCCAGCAGCTTAGTGGGCAGCCACAATGAGCAGTTCTTC. This translates into CASSLVGSHNEQFF.

The chain combines TRBV10-1 with TRBJ1-5; 8 bases agree with TRBD1. This CDR3 comprises 15 residues. Germline CDR1 reads WNHNN; CDR2 reads SYGVQD (reference sequence). The J segment lost 2 bases and the V segment lost 3 bases, leaving 3 bases of the junction unmatched. DNA of the CDR3: TGCGCCAGCAGTGAATTGGACAGGGGCAATCAGCCCCAGCATTTT. It specifies CASSELDRGNQPQHF.

In the case of this clone: At one of its ends the junction is not consistent with the germline gene, which may arise from a read error. The CDR3 is CASTLAGNSPLHF. The CDR3, as DNA: TGTGCCAGCACCCTAGCGGGGAATTCGCCCCTCCACTTT. The chain has TRBV12-3 or TRBV12-4 and TRBJ1-6, with no clear D. This CDR3 has 13 residues.

This clone was seen many times. The CDR3 region has the DNA TGCGCCAGCACTGGAGGGAATGAAGCTTTCTTT. This codes for CASTGGNEAFF. The chain is built from TRBV5-1 and TRBJ1-1; D remains ambiguous. V was pared by 6 bases and J by 7 bases, with 10 bases between. The CDR3 has 11 amino acids. CDR1 is SGHRS, CDR2 YFSETQ, per germline.

The chain links TRBV4-3 to TRBJ1-1; a weak D match, TRBD1 (5 bases). The CDR3 has 16 residues. Germline lookup yields CDR1 LGHNA and CDR2 YSLEER. V was shortened by 1 base and J by 1 base, with 13 bases between the two germline ends. Here the CDR3 DNA reads TGCGCCAGCAGCCAAGGTCGGGCAGGGCCGAACACTGAAGCTTTCTTT. Its translation is CASSQGRAGPNTEAFF.

The chain has TRBV21-1 and TRBJ1-4; the table assigns TRBD1, which was not confirmed against the DNA. TRBV21-1 constitutes a pseudogene. The CDR3 contains 16 residues. The CDR3 DNA follows: TGTGCCAGCAGCAAAAGCAAGGACACAGCTCATGAAAAACTGTTTTTT. This gives the protein CASSKSKDTAHEKLFF.

This rearrangement joins TRBV6-5 to TRBJ2-2; D is perhaps TRBD2 (5 bases). CDR1 is MNHEY, CDR2 SVGAGI, per germline. The V end lost 5 bases, the J end lost 7 bases, and 8 bases lay between the germline ends. This CDR3 contains 12 residues. The CDR3, as DNA: TGTGCCAGCAGTCCTGGACTCGGGGAGCTGTTTTTT. It translates to CASSPGLGELFF.

This chain joins TRBV3-1 (or the pseudogene TRBV3-2) and TRBJ2-7; TRBD2 is a possible D gene (5 bases). V was cut by 4 bases and J by 0 bases, with 13 bases left in between. The CDR3 is 15 residues long. Per germline, CDR1 LGHDT and CDR2 YNNKEL (reference sequence). The DNA of the CDR3 is TGTGCCAGCAGCCGATCGTCGGGAAGCTCCTACGAGCAGTACTTC. Its protein is CASSRSSGSSYEQYF.

The chain has TRBV7-8 and TRBJ2-4, with D unresolved. CDR3 length: 14 residues. The ends were cut back, 2 bases at V and 3 bases at J, with 8 bases in the middle. Germline lookup yields CDR1 SGHVS and CDR2 FQNEAQ. CDR3 sequence reads: CASSLQVNKNIQYF. The CDR3 coding sequence is TGTGCCAGCAGCTTACAGGTGAACAAAAACATTCAGTACTTC.

The chain uses TRBV12-3 or TRBV12-4 and TRBJ2-5, with unresolved D. V was trimmed by 9 bases and J by 2 bases, leaving 7 bases between them. This CDR3 spans 11 amino acids. This chain's CDR3 is CASSFQETQYF. DNA for the CDR3: TGTGCCAGTTCTTTTCAAGAGACCCAGTACTTC.

This rearrangement joins TRBV4-1 to TRBJ1-2, with a weak D call TRBD1 (5 bases). Trimming cost V 4 bases and J 2 bases, with 29 bases left between them. The germline CDR1 and CDR2 sequences are MGHRA and YSYEKL. The CDR3 loop spans 20 amino acids. CDR3 sequence reads: CASSRRVTRGSGGSNYGYTF. In DNA, the CDR3 is TGCGCCAGCAGCCGCCGCGTAACGAGGGGCTCCGGAGGGTCAAACTATGGCTACACCTTC.

In nucleotides, the CDR3 is TGTGCCAGCAGCTTGAACAGCGGGAGATCGTACGAGCAGTACTTC. Residues: CASSLNSGRSYEQYF. This chain connects TRBV5-6 to TRBJ2-7; 8 positions agree with TRBD2. This CDR3 region has 15 residues. Trimming took 1 base from V and 4 from J; bases not matched to a gene: 7. Germline loops: CDR1 SGHDT, CDR2 YYEEEE.